This TCR beta chain was observed in a study of T cells in severe cutaneous drug reactions. Whole-study findings and limits: A public TCRbeta CDR3 appeared in all seven CBZ-SJS/TEN blister samples, averaging roughly 14%.

Carbamazepine had induced Stevens-Johnson syndrome or toxic epidermal necrolysis in the sequenced donors. CBZ-SJS/TEN patients of Han Chinese (roughly five) and European (about 6) origin supplied blood. TCR subtype-specific primers in iRepertoire multiplex PCR prepared libraries for bulk and single-cell sequencing. TCRdb reprocessed the multiplex PCR reads and reports one entry per CDR3 protein, with no DNA. Seen in this sample are roughly 5,500 distinct CDR3 sequences; the ten most common clones hold approximately 15%. The CDR3 is 15 amino acids. CDR1 is LNHDA and CDR2 is SQIVND in the germline V gene (reference sequence). Note on this clonotype: The antigen remains undetermined.

The genes are TRBV19 and TRBJ2-1; TCRdb proposes TRBD2, but this gene call is untestable without DNA. Sequenced input: PBMCs. The source is a human donor with a severe cutaneous adverse drug reaction. CDR3 protein: CASRDLAGEILEQFF.